This T cell receptor beta chain came from a study of cytomegalovirus exposure and HLA in healthy donors. Background on the study: Unique TCRs numbering some 93 million, obtained from HLA-typed donors, made up an early data release.

Germline CDR1 MDHEN, CDR2 SYDVKM. J lost 7 bases, V lost 11 bases, and 6 bases had no gene match. This CDR3 is 12 amino acids long. This cohort consisted of healthy bone marrow donors. On this clone: Its antigen is unknown.

Findings of the study overall: Later on, an analysis showed TCR association rates differing by HLA locus, with DRB1 the most and HLA-C the fewest.

Amplification used 60 Vbeta primers and 13 Jbeta primers. Here immunoSEQ multiplex PCR was the method, and the copy in TCRdb shows in-frame clones only, minus some. Of over 200,000 clones detected, around 80% appear once; the ten largest clones hold roughly 2.6%. The chain has TRBV28 and TRBJ1-5; TRBD1 matches at 9 bases. Sample: PBMCs. The origin of this receptor is a woman aged 55-69 years in good health and CMV-seropositive. The CDR3 DNA follows: TGTGCCGGTACAGGGGGCGGGCAGCCCCAGCATTTT. Encoded protein: CAGTGGGQPQHF.